This entry features one T cell receptor beta chain sequence. This clone is a singleton in its sample. This receptor's antigen is unknown. No quality values exist for individual bases; no much larger clone is one base distant. This sample was taken from a study of cytomegalovirus exposure and HLA in healthy donors (dated 2017 in TCRdb). About the full investigation: In an earlier analysis of 587 of the donors, 250 to 350 Gb of sequence data and 100 million or so unique TCR beta sequences from approximately 180 million T cells were reported. An early release that covered fewer than 750 HLA-typed donors contained approximately 300 gigabases of sequencing data and 85 million to 100 million unique TCR sequences. The genetic ancestry cluster associated with self-reported Caucasian donors included approximately 85% of the roughly 390 genotyped donors. The aim of the study was to test whether cataloging public T cell receptors could identify signatures of past pathogen exposure. Using immunosequencing, the study profiled T cell repertoires from approximately 700 subjects and related those repertoires to cytomegalovirus serostatus. Along with the approximately 600-subject first cohort, a separate validation cohort of over 90 different subjects was used. The study combined high-throughput TCR immunosequencing, statistical association of individual TCRs with disease status, and machine learning to predict cytomegalovirus infection status. A later analysis re-examined previously published TCR beta repertoires from about 670 donors and added high-resolution HLA genotyping to investigate patterns of TCR occurrence. In the later analysis, no new phenotypic data were used to find candidate immune exposures; instead, reliance was placed on TCR beta sequences and their occurrence across donors. In an earlier analysis of 500 to 650 of the donors, high-throughput TCR beta sequencing was used to judge whether each TCR beta V gene segment behaved as functional or pseudogenic. Alongside the repertoire data, information on donor age, sex, ethnicity and CMV serostatus was compiled. A later genetic analysis took genome-wide SNP genotypes for about 55% of the roughly 670 donors and used that subset as a discovery cohort. All discovery cohort repertoires had been generated on a single sequencing platform. Both class I and class II loci were covered by HLA typing, at four-digit resolution. Typing coverage differed by locus: A, B, C, DRB1 and DQB1 were typed in about 620-630 donors, DQA1 in around 500, DPA1 in roughly 590, and DPB1 in 472. Roughly 5 DR-DQ haplotypes were handled as single units for association and clustering, since linkage in the cohort was strong. Across 398 genotyped donors of the cohort, an average of approximately 240,000 unique TCR beta nucleotide sequences per donor were sequenced, and approximately 17% of those sequences were non-productive. Study-wide findings and limitations: Strong co-occurrence of HLA alleles, especially DR and DQ, made assigning TCR associations to individual alleles difficult. According to a later genetic analysis, donors in an Asian-associated ancestry cluster had fewer N-insertions in productive TCRs than the approximately 710-donor mean. In this cohort, only TCR beta chains were sequenced, and detectable features were limited by the absence of alpha or paired-chain data. In a later analysis, TCR association rates were found to vary across HLA loci, with the most associated TCRs seen for DRB1 alleles and the fewest for HLA-C alleles. The presence/absence analyses assumed that sequencing depth was roughly uniform across donors, and that assumption may not be true. In a later analysis, HLA-associated TCR beta chains were found to be more clonally expanded and to have lower generation probabilities than equally common non-associated chains. An association between a missense DCLRE1C variant and V-gene and J-gene trimming of TCR beta chains was found in a later genetic analysis and replicated in an independent cohort. Because HLA typing was unavailable for some donors at each locus, only the typed subset was used in association tests. A later analysis associated 16,951 TCR beta sequences with specific HLA alleles at a false discovery rate of 0.05. Broadly in line with IMGT annotations, most TCR beta V segments showed up in productive rearrangements about 87% or about 30% of the time in an earlier analysis of roughly 590 of the donors. In vitro tests confirmed that three of the cytomegalovirus-associated TCR beta chains recognize cytomegalovirus antigens. According to a later analysis, most CMV-associated TCR beta chains appeared to be HLA-restricted, and the HLA associations seemed to be driven largely by CMV exposure. Linkage disequilibrium might explain the correlated functional status among segregating V segments, but an unknown experimental factor could not be excluded. CMV serostatus was the only immune exposure information available for the cohort. Several of the top co-occurrence clusters appeared to be linked to parvovirus B19, influenza, CMV and Epstein-Barr virus, according to a later analysis. The authors suggested that the approach could potentially be extended to other disease states and immunological phenotypes. Because the 87-base-pair reads could not distinguish some IMGT-functional V segments, including TRBV6-2 and TRBV6-3, those segments were excluded. A cluster of highly shared sequence variants was judged likely to be a technical artifact of the sequencing pipeline. In the study, roughly 160 TCR beta chains were listed as associated with cytomegalovirus. The classifier was reported to diagnose cytomegalovirus status with high specificity and sensitivity in both the original cohort and the validation cohort. Across donors, most TCR sequences were observed very rarely, whereas some public TCRs were present in many individuals. Because counts were too low, 15 to 20 rarely observed V segments, including chromosome 9 orphons, were left out of the earlier analysis of about 620 of the donors. A further reported finding was that TCR beta sequences accurately predicted the HLA-A and HLA-B alleles for most subjects in the first cohort.

Libraries were prepared through the immunoSEQ multiplex PCR assay. For the multiplex PCR, a mixture combining 60 forward primers for TCR Vbeta segments and 13 reverse primers for TCR Jbeta segments was used. Amplification of the CDR3 region of rearranged TCR beta genes was performed with a multiplex PCR assay on genomic DNA. The Illumina HiSeq System was used to sequence the amplified TCR beta libraries as 87-base-pair reads. The original methods were these. A later analysis tallied 75 million to 85 million unique TCR beta chains across the approximately 670 repertoires, and about 10 million of those chains were shared by two or more donors. Raw reads were error-corrected and collapsed into unique sequences with a nearest-neighbor algorithm that merged closely related sequences to remove PCR and sequencing errors. V, D and J gene segments were assigned by aligning CDR3 sequences to IMGT reference sequences. For a sequence to be retained, a match of at least six nucleotides was required to both a V gene segment and a J gene segment. Rearrangements were classified as productive when the CDR3 lacked stop codons and remained in frame with V and J, and all other rearrangements were classified as non-productive. Following IMGT convention, CDR3 was defined as the stretch from the second conserved V-encoded cysteine to the conserved J-encoded phenylalanine. The earlier analysis of about 570 of the donors excluded any sequence lacking an unambiguous match to a single V gene segment. An earlier analysis of 500 to 600 of the donors classified V segments as functional when productive rearrangements were above 56.7% and as segregating when the standard deviation between donors was above 5%. A statistical classification framework was built for diagnosing cytomegalovirus status from the catalog of TCR beta chain sequences. A later analysis assigned V and J genes by comparing TCR nucleotide sequences with IMGT/GENE-DB human TR gene sequences. A later analysis assigned CDR3 sequences and most-parsimonious VDJ recombination scenarios with the TCRdist pipeline. A later analysis defined each TCR beta chain by its CDR3 amino acid sequence plus V-gene family, and excluded reads lacking a unique V-gene family. To address suspected cross-contamination and a sequencing artifact, a later analysis removed roughly 580 highly shared, low-generation-probability nucleotide sequences. For each public chain, a later analysis derived a clonal expansion index from normalized ranks of inferred template counts within each repertoire. In a later analysis, generation probabilities were computed using a VDJ recombination model fitted to out-of-frame rearrangements, and the results were checked against IGoR. In a later analysis, TCR-TCR, TCR-HLA and TCR-CMV co-occurrence was scored with hypergeometric tests, and a repertoire-size bias correction was applied to TCR pairs. False discovery rates were estimated in a later analysis by permuting HLA or CMV assignments 20 times. In a later analysis, co-occurring TCRs were grouped with DBSCAN, and TCRdist sequence similarity was added when clustering was performed within HLA-allele-positive subsets. Repertoires with fewer than 30,000 or more than 120,000 public chains were left out of co-occurrence clustering, as were five repertoires with anomalous nucleotide sharing. Held by TCRdb, this immuneACCESS table contains in-frame sequences only and omits some clones. Under half of the omission traces to an unresolved V gene where checked; the cause of the rest is unknown. D and trimming come from the DNA, and the V and J calls and clone size come from that table. The sample data list roughly 110,000 clones, and 70% to 85% of these were observed just once. Jointly, the top ten make up approximately 3.7% of the sample.

Per the germline V gene, SGHRS is the CDR1 and YFSETQ is the CDR2. The cysteine opens and the phenylalanine closes a CDR3 of 13 amino acids. Of all the DNA, just the CDR3 is kept, 39 bases in frame from base 1. V loses 5 bases at its end and J loses 6 bases; junction bases beyond the gene matches: 4. In total, roughly 670 healthy bone marrow donors made up the cohort. Cohort members were all nominally healthy when sampled, although unrecorded immune exposures were likely present. The donor tested CMV seronegative and was one of the 352 seronegative cohort members. A peripheral blood sample was collected from each donor, and TCR beta sequencing was performed on peripheral blood mononuclear cells. The Qiagen DNeasy Blood Extraction Kit was used to extract genomic DNA from the blood cell samples.

This TCR was sampled from a man aged 55 to 69 in good health and CMV-seronegative. The chain links TRBV5-1 with TRBJ2-1; 8 nucleotides in the junction match TRBD1. Material for sequencing was PBMCs. Here is the DNA: TGCGCCAGCAGTAACAGGGGGAGCAATGAGCAGTTCTTC. Translation gives CASSNRGSNEQFF.